The 10 T cell receptor beta chains below come from one sample, sequenced in a study of T cells in Graves' hyperthyroidism and ophthalmopathy (dated by TCRdb to about 2019). Library creation used multiplex PCR. TCRdb shows the sequencer as Illumina HiSeq 2000. TCR beta CDR3 regions were amplified from RNA transcripts. The TCR CDR3 was subjected to a first round of RT-PCR using the HTBI primer set and the Qiagen OneStep RT-PCR kit. TCRdb reprocessed the public reads (quality trimming at Q25 with fastp, clone calling with MiXCR) and kept in-frame beta chains. Rows are unified per CDR3 protein, each entry keeping the most common DNA and genes. The sample includes about 210,000 distinct CDR3 sequences, with roughly 17% observed a single time. Roughly 53% of the sample lies in the top ten. The material sequenced was blood. These receptors all come from a man aged 45-65 years with Graves' hyperthyroidism.

This clonotype was observed a handful of times. V usage is TRBV12-3 or TRBV12-4 and J usage is TRBJ1-5; 7 bases match TRBD1. The CDR3 consists of 14 residues. J lost 5 bases, V lost 3 bases, and 4 bases had no gene match. The CDR3 DNA reads TGTGCCAGCAGTTTGCGACAGGGCCATCAGCCCCAGCATTTT. Amino acid sequence: CASSLRQGHQPQHF.

This clonotype was observed at least ten times. The chain couples TRBV7-3 to TRBJ2-3; TRBD2 aligns across 8 bases. The CDR3 has 16 amino acids. The germline V gene has CDR1 SGHTA and CDR2 FQGTGA. The ends lost 2 bases at V and 4 bases at J; junction bases unmatched: 8. For the CDR3, the DNA is TGTGCCAGCAGCTTATTTGGGAGCGGGAGTTCAGATACGCAGTATTTT. It specifies CASSLFGSGSSDTQYF.

This clonotype has a count of ten or more. V gene TRBV11-2 combines with J gene TRBJ2-7, with TRBD1 matching 8 bases. Germline CDR1 is SGHAT and CDR2 is FQNNGV. Trimming took 1 base from V and 9 from J; bases not matched to a gene: 23. The CDR3 consists of 19 residues. Here the CDR3 reads CASSLGIQAGGAGLGVQYF. In nucleotides, the CDR3 is TGTGCCAGCAGCTTAGGAATCCAGGCAGGGGGCGCTGGGTTAGGAGTGCAGTACTTC.

Only a few counts were recorded for this clonotype. The DNA for the CDR3 is TGTGCCAGCAGAGAAGGTCTGGGAAACACCATATATTTT. Protein: CASREGLGNTIYF. The chain employs TRBV7-8 and TRBJ1-3; D remains ambiguous. The germline V and J ends were trimmed by 6 bases and 4 bases, with 10 bases remaining between them. Per the germline V gene, CDR1 is SGHVS and CDR2 is FQNEAQ. The CDR3 covers 13 residues.

The chain joins TRBV5-5 to TRBJ2-7; D is undetermined. Trimming removed 1 base at V and 3 bases at J, with 11 bases between. The CDR3 contains 14 residues. Germline CDR1 and CDR2: SGHKS and YYEKEE (reference sequence). The CDR3 loop is CASSLIWINYEQYF. The CDR3 DNA reads TGTGCCAGCAGCTTGATATGGATTAACTACGAGCAGTACTTC. The full variable domain, its missing parts supplied by reference TRBV5-5 and TRBJ2-7, is DAGVTQSPTHLIKTRGQQVTLRCSPISGHKSVSWYQQVLGQGPQFIFQYYEKEERGRGNFPDRFSARQFPNYSSELNVNALLLGDSALYLCASSLIWINYEQYFGPGTRLTVT.

This clonotype was seen repeatedly, ten times or more. V and J are TRBV3-1 and TRBJ1-1, with 8 bases that match TRBD1. Per germline, CDR1 LGHDT and CDR2 YNNKEL (reference sequence). Trimming removed 2 bases from V and 5 bases from J; junction bases left unmatched: 4. The CDR3 has 14 amino acids. CDR3: CASSQTGGGTEAFF. The CDR3 DNA sequence: TGTGCCAGCAGCCAAACAGGGGGGGGGACTGAAGCTTTCTTT.

The chain combines TRBV29-1 with TRBJ1-5; D unclear. Germline CDR1 reads SQVTM; CDR2 reads ANQGSEA. This CDR3 is built from 13 residues. V lost 4 bases and J lost 3, with 10 bases in between. CDR3 in amino acids: CSVGGEPNQPQHF. Here the CDR3 DNA reads TGCAGCGTTGGCGGGGAACCCAATCAGCCCCAGCATTTT.

This clonotype has a count of ten or more. The chain recombines TRBV7-9 with TRBJ2-7; D is uncertain. Trimming took off 3 bases at V and 1 base at J, with 4 bases between the two ends. CDR1 SEHNR and CDR2 FQNEAQ come from the germline V gene (reference sequence). The CDR3 runs to 12 residues. For the CDR3, the DNA is TGTGCCAGCAGCTTCACTTCCTACGAGCAGTACTTC. Residues: CASSFTSYEQYF.

This clonotype was detected many times. This rearrangement joins TRBV12-5 to TRBJ2-3, with 13 bases matching TRBD2. V lost 2 bases, J lost 1 base, and 12 bases stayed unmatched. There are 20 residues in the CDR3. Germline V CDR1 and CDR2: LGHNT, FRNRAP. CDR3 protein: CASGLSPGLAGAIGTDTQYF. In DNA form, the CDR3 reads TGTGCTAGTGGTTTGTCCCCCGGACTAGCGGGAGCGATAGGCACAGATACGCAGTATTTT.

V is TRBV30 and J is TRBJ1-1, with 7 bases that match TRBD1. CDR3 length: 11 amino acids. The J segment lost 5 bases and the V segment lost 3 bases, leaving 0 bases of the junction unmatched. Germline values: CDR1 GTSNPN, CDR2 SVGIG (reference sequence). The CDR3 loop is CAWRQGTEAFF. DNA of the CDR3: TGTGCCTGGAGACAGGGGACTGAAGCTTTCTTT. Supplemented by reference TRBV30 and TRBJ1-1, the full variable domain reads SQTIHQWPATLVQPVGSPLSLECTVEGTSNPNLYWYRQAAGRGLQLLFYSVGIGQISSEVPQNLSASRPQDRQFILSSKKLLLSDSGFYLCAWRQGTEAFFGQGTRLTVV.